The clone carrying this TCR beta chain was found once. The data were obtained in a study of blood T cell repertoires in COVID-19. As for the study in general: Sample material is recorded as cDNA or gDNA derived from T cells, B-cell-depleted T cells, or PBMCs.

Using immunoSEQ multiplex PCR, the repertoire was profiled, and TCRdb retains in-frame clones only, with some absent. Of roughly 150,000 clones listed, approximately 80% are singletons. Trimming removed 4 bases at V and 7 bases at J, with 11 bases between. Germline V gene lookup returns CDR1 SGHRS and CDR2 YFSETQ. This CDR3 has 12 residues. The rearrangement uses TRBV5-1 and TRBJ1-2, with TRBD1 as a possible D gene (5 bases). Sequencing was performed on peripheral blood. The clonotype comes from a woman older than 75 with acute or convalescent COVID-19. CDR3 protein: CASSGGDAGYTF. In DNA, the CDR3 is TGCGCCAGCAGCGGCGGGGACGCTGGCTACACCTTC.